One and the same sample provided the 13 T cell receptor beta chains below, sequenced in a study of T cell responses to AZD1222 COVID-19 vaccine. This table comes from immunoSEQ multiplex PCR, and its TCRdb copy is limited to in-frame clones, with some not included. The table lists tens of thousands of clones, roughly nine tenths of them singletons, with roughly 17% in the top ten. The input for sequencing was peripheral blood, taken on day 0 of AZD1222 vaccination. These receptors originate from an adult in good health.

The genes are TRBV25-1 and TRBJ2-4, with 10 bases that match TRBD1. The trim removed 2 bases at V and 8 bases at J, leaving 6 bases unmatched. The CDR3 has 15 residues. The germline V gene has CDR1 MGHDK and CDR2 SYGVNS. CDR3 in amino acids: CASSEGQGEVDIQYF. The CDR3 region has the DNA TGTGCCAGCAGTGAAGGACAGGGGGAGGTTGACATTCAGTACTTC.

The chain recombines TRBV4-3 with TRBJ2-3; 12 bases map to TRBD2. There are 17 residues in the CDR3. Germline lookup yields CDR1 LGHNA and CDR2 YSLEER. With 3 bases clipped from V and 6 bases from J, the junction kept 10 bases outside the gene matches. The CDR3 DNA reads TGCGCCAGCAGCCAGACAACACTAGCGGGGGGCCACGATACGCAGTATTTT. It is translated as CASSQTTLAGGHDTQYF.

The chain joins TRBV7-6 to TRBJ1-2; 8 bases agree with TRBD1. Trimming cost V 6 bases and J 3 bases; bases outside gene matches: 9. CDR1 SGHVS and CDR2 FNYEAQ come from the germline V gene. There are 15 residues in the CDR3. CDR3 in DNA: TGTGCCAGCAGTCCCGGGACAGGTACCGACTATGGCTACACCTTC. Translated, it gives CASSPGTGTDYGYTF.

This chain links TRBV25-1 with TRBJ1-2; maybe TRBD1 (6 bases). This CDR3 region has 13 residues. V gave up 5 bases and J gave up 4 bases, with 11 bases separating them. Germline-derived CDR1 and CDR2 are MGHDK and SYGVNS. The CDR3 nucleotides read TGTGCCAGCAGTCTGGGGGGCATCTATGGCTACACCTTC. Its protein product is CASSLGGIYGYTF.

The chain links TRBV11-3 to TRBJ2-3; no clear D. The CDR3 is 13 amino acids. Looked up from germline, CDR1 is SGHNT and CDR2 is YENEEA. The V end lost 1 base, the J end lost 4 bases, and 6 bases lay between the germline ends. CDR3 nucleotides: TGTGCCAGCAGCTTAGGTGGAGCAGATACGCAGTATTTT. Its protein is CASSLGGADTQYF.

This rearrangement joins TRBV6-6 to TRBJ1-5, with D uncertain. Trimming shortened V by 8 bases and J by 4 bases, and 21 bases separated the two germline ends. Per germline, CDR1 MNHNY and CDR2 SVGAGI (reference sequence). The CDR3 contains 16 residues. As DNA, the CDR3 is TGTGCCAGCGGACCCACGGGCGCGAGGGTTAATCAGCCCCAGCATTTT. Protein: CASGPTGARVNQPQHF.

V gene TRBV5-1 combines with J gene TRBJ2-3; D uncertain. Germline V gene data show CDR1 as SGHRS and CDR2 as YFSETQ. The CDR3 consists of 15 residues. The ends were cut back, 2 bases at V and 6 bases at J, with 16 bases in the middle. Here the CDR3 reads CASSLRSGSRDTQYF. The DNA of the CDR3 is TGCGCCAGCAGCTTAAGGTCCGGCAGCAGGGATACGCAGTATTTT. The full variable domain, with the rest looked up from reference TRBV5-1 and TRBJ2-3, is KAGVTQTPRYLIKTRGQQVTLSCSPISGHRSVSWYQQTPGQGLQFLFEYFSETQRNKGNFPGRFSGRQFSNSRSEMNVSTLELGDSALYLCASSLRSGSRDTQYFGPGTRLTVL.

The count of this clone is one. The chain carries TRBV29-1 and TRBJ2-3; D ambiguous. CDR1 is SQVTM and CDR2 is ANQGSEA in the germline V gene. V was pared by 0 bases and J by 6 bases, with 7 bases between. This CDR3 contains 12 residues. This CDR3 reads CSVEDVKDTQYF. CDR3 nucleotides: TGCAGCGTTGAAGACGTGAAGGATACGCAGTATTTT.

This chain joins TRBV19 and TRBJ2-1, with D possibly TRBD2 on 5 matching bases. Germline CDR1 LNHDA, CDR2 SQIVND (reference sequence). Between the trimmed V and J ends, which lost 6 bases and 5 bases, there was a span of 17 bases. The CDR3 is 15 amino acids. The CDR3 loop reads CASSPGLVNDNEQFF. In DNA, the CDR3 is TGTGCCAGTAGCCCAGGACTGGTTAACGACAATGAGCAGTTCTTC.

V usage is TRBV19 and J usage is TRBJ1-5; TRBD1 might be the D (6 bases). The germline V gene encodes CDR1 LNHDA and CDR2 SQIVND (reference sequence). Trimming removed 5 bases at V and 2 bases at J, with 16 bases between. The CDR3 runs to 16 residues. The CDR3 sequence is CASSPGQGSGNQPQHF. CDR3 coding DNA: TGTGCCAGTAGTCCGGGACAAGGGTCTGGCAATCAGCCCCAGCATTTT.

The CDR3 reads CASSFRDRAYNEQFF. In DNA, the CDR3 is TGTGCCAGCAGTTTTAGGGACAGGGCCTACAATGAGCAGTTCTTC. The rearrangement joins TRBV28 to TRBJ2-1; TRBD1 aligns across 9 bases. The CDR3 consists of 15 residues. Germline lookup yields CDR1 MDHEN and CDR2 SYDVKM. V was pared by 3 bases and J by 2 bases, with 2 bases of the junction left unmatched.

V and J are TRBV19 and TRBJ1-5, with D perhaps TRBD1 (5 bases). Germline V CDR1 and CDR2: LNHDA, SQIVND (reference sequence). The CDR3 extends over 16 amino acids. V lost 4 bases to trimming and J lost 1 base, with 14 bases between them. The CDR3 is CASSTAEGTSNQPQHF. The CDR3 DNA reads as TGTGCCAGTAGTACCGCCGAGGGGACGAGCAATCAGCCCCAGCATTTT.

This rearrangement joins TRBV29-1 to TRBJ1-1, with D perhaps TRBD1 (6 bases). There are 11 residues in the CDR3. V shed 5 bases and J shed 4 bases, with 8 bases lying between them. Germline V gives CDR1 SQVTM, CDR2 ANQGSEA. The CDR3 sequence is CSVSRGTEAFF. CDR3 coding DNA: TGCAGCGTTTCCAGGGGCACTGAAGCTTTCTTT.